This passage covers 4 T cell receptor beta chains from one sample sequenced in a study of blood T cell repertoires in COVID-19. Sequencing used immunoSEQ multiplex PCR; TCRdb keeps in-frame clones, though not all of them. The repertoire consists of 290,000 or so clones, with 80% to 85% occurring once and the leading ten covering 5%. What was sequenced was PBMCs or T cells enriched from blood (not recorded which). Source of these receptors: a middle-aged man who had been exposed to COVID-19.

The chain links TRBV14 to TRBJ2-5, with TRBD1 as a possible D gene (6 bases). V shed 3 bases and J shed 2 bases, with 10 bases lying between them. Per the germline V gene, CDR1 is SGHDN and CDR2 is FVKESK. This CDR3 comprises 14 residues. Here the CDR3 DNA reads TGTGCCAGCAGCCATAGGGGGAAGCAAGAGACCCAGTACTTC. Protein sequence: CASSHRGKQETQYF.

The chain joins TRBV19 to TRBJ2-6; the match to TRBD1 covers 10 bases. V shed 6 bases, J shed 0 bases, and the junction held 11 bases outside the gene matches. The CDR3 totals 19 residues. CDR1 and CDR2 (germline): LNHDA, SQIVND (reference sequence). CDR3 DNA sequence: TGTGCCAGTAGGGAGAGAGCGGGACAGGGGAACTCTGGGGCCAACGTCCTGACTTTC. It encodes CASRERAGQGNSGANVLTF.

The chain uses TRBV12-3 or TRBV12-4 and TRBJ1-6, with D perhaps matching TRBD1 (5 bases). This CDR3 is built from 13 residues. The V and J ends lost 7 bases and 11 bases respectively, with 15 bases between them. The CDR3 region is CASIQGGVTPLHF. The CDR3 DNA sequence: TGTGCCAGCATCCAGGGTGGGGTGACACCCCTCCACTTT.

V usage is TRBV6-6 and J usage is TRBJ2-7; the match to TRBD1 covers 7 bases. Germline lookup yields CDR1 MNHNY and CDR2 SVGAGI (reference sequence). CDR3 length: 15 amino acids. Trimming at V came to 6 bases and at J to 0 bases, leaving 8 bases not matched to a gene. CDR3 sequence: CASSLRDSFSYEQYF. CDR3 coding DNA: TGTGCCAGCAGCCTCCGGGACAGTTTCTCCTACGAGCAGTACTTC.